The 16 T cell receptor beta chains below all came from one sample that was sequenced in a study of CD8 T cells in ankylosing spondylitis. General study points: Characteristic of ankylosing spondylitis blood, it appeared, was a TCR beta motif comprising several highly homologous variants.

No cognate antigen is known for these TCRs. TCRdb used MiXCR to reprocess the 5' RACE reads, holding one entry per CDR3 protein. The data show 750,000 to 850,000 distinct CDR3 sequences, with about 11% seen just once and about 0.49% held by the top ten. The sequenced material came from blood, either unsorted or a sorted T cell fraction (not recorded which). These receptors were collected from a male donor with ankylosing spondylitis.

The chain couples TRBV24-1 to TRBJ2-1, with TRBD2 as a possible D gene (7 bases). The CDR3 totals 15 residues. V was cut by 9 bases and J by 6 bases, with 20 bases left in between. CDR1 KGHDR and CDR2 SFDVKD come from the germline V gene. The CDR3 nucleotides read TGTGCCACCGCCCGGGGGGCAGGGGCTAGCAATGAGCAGTTCTTC. Translated: CATARGAGASNEQFF.

The rearrangement links TRBV6-2 or TRBV6-3 to TRBJ1-1; no reliable D call. The CDR3 consists of 22 residues. Germline CDR1 is MNHEY and CDR2 is SVGEGT. V lost 0 bases and J lost 0, with 29 bases in between. CDR3 loop: CASSYSMWAVLEQSNMNTEAFF. CDR3 DNA: TGTGCCAGCAGTTACTCGATGTGGGCCGTCCTCGAACAGTCCAACATGAACACTGAAGCTTTCTTT.

The gene calls are TRBV18 and TRBJ1-5; D not certain. CDR1 and CDR2 (germline): KGHSH, LQKENI. Trimming took 2 bases from V and 4 from J, leaving 6 bases between them. This CDR3 contains 13 residues. Here the CDR3 reads CASSPMDNQPQHF. The DNA of the CDR3 is TGTGCCAGCTCACCAATGGATAATCAGCCCCAGCATTTT.

This clonotype was picked up one time. The genes are TRBV6-2 or TRBV6-3 and TRBJ2-3; no reliable D call. The CDR3 contains 14 residues. Germline V gives CDR1 MNHEY, CDR2 SVGEGT. Between the trimmed V and J ends, which lost 1 base and 3 bases, there was a span of 8 bases. CDR3 protein: CASSYFDGTDTQYF. The CDR3, as DNA: TGTGCCAGCAGTTACTTCGACGGGACAGATACGCAGTATTTT.

The V and J genes are TRBV5-1 and TRBJ2-5; 14 nucleotides align to TRBD2. CDR3 size: 18 residues. The ends lost 5 bases at V and 2 bases at J; junction bases unmatched: 11. Germline CDR1 and CDR2: SGHRS and YFSETQ. Written as DNA, the CDR3 is TGCGCCAGCAGTTCAGGACTAGCGGGGGGCCCGTGGCAAGAGACCCAGTACTTC. This translates into CASSSGLAGGPWQETQYF.

This chain uses TRBV20-1 with TRBJ1-1; no clear D gene. CDR1 and CDR2 (germline): DFQATT, SNEGSKA (reference sequence). CDR3 length: 11 residues. CDR3 coding DNA: TGCACTTCCCCTATGAACACTGAAGCTTTCTTT. Translating gives CTSPMNTEAFF.

This chain uses TRBV20-1 with TRBJ2-3; D is unclear. V dropped 0 bases and J dropped 5 bases, with 12 bases sitting between them. This CDR3 spans 14 amino acids. Germline values: CDR1 DFQATT, CDR2 SNEGSKA (reference sequence). CDR3 loop: CSARDLALRDTQYF. CDR3 DNA sequence: TGCAGTGCTAGAGATCTGGCCTTGCGAGATACGCAGTATTTT.

The V gene is TRBV10-3, the J gene TRBJ2-7; D may be TRBD1 or TRBD2 (5 bases each). V gave up 3 bases and J gave up 6 bases, with 18 bases separating them. The CDR3 runs to 15 residues. CDR1 and CDR2 from the germline V gene are ENHRY and SYGVKD. In nucleotides, the CDR3 is TGTGCCATCAGTGACCCGGGACCGGGGAGACTCGAGCAGTACTTC. Encoded protein: CAISDPGPGRLEQYF.

In its sample, this clonotype was seen a few times. The rearrangement uses TRBV5-1 and TRBJ2-2; D is undetermined. The germline V gene encodes CDR1 SGHRS and CDR2 YFSETQ. This CDR3 comprises 15 residues. V lost 0 bases to trimming and J lost 3 bases, with 9 bases between them. The CDR3 loop reads CASSLVNTYTGELFF. In nucleotides, the CDR3 is TGCGCCAGCAGCTTGGTGAACACCTACACCGGGGAGCTGTTTTTT.

This clonotype was counted a few times. This chain uses TRBV29-1 with TRBJ1-2; TRBD1 might be the D (5 bases). The V gene's germline CDR1 is SQVTM and CDR2 ANQGSEA. This CDR3 region has 13 residues. The V end lost 7 bases, the J end lost 8 bases, and 20 bases lay between the germline ends. The CDR3 DNA follows: TGCAGCGCGTTGAAACGGGGGATAAGCGGCTACACCTTC. Protein: CSALKRGISGYTF.

This clonotype has ten or more counts. This chain joins TRBV29-1 and TRBJ2-7, with 8 bases lining up with TRBD1. The junction had 7 bases not matched to a gene; V was cut back by 6 bases and J by 3 bases. This CDR3 is 13 amino acids long. Germline loops: CDR1 SQVTM, CDR2 ANQGSEA. The CDR3 DNA reads as TGCAGCGTGGGGCTTGGACAGGGCTACGAGCAGTACTTC. Its translation is CSVGLGQGYEQYF.

V gene TRBV10-1 combines with J gene TRBJ1-2; D ambiguous. Germline V CDR1 and CDR2: WNHNN, SYGVQD (reference sequence). The CDR3 is 13 amino acids. The V end was cut by 2 bases, the J end by 8 bases, with 12 bases between. CDR3 amino acids: CASSEVPDRGYTF. The CDR3 DNA sequence: TGCGCCAGCAGTGAGGTCCCGGATAGAGGCTACACCTTC.

This rearrangement joins TRBV9 to TRBJ2-7, with D possibly being TRBD2 (6 bases). Germline V lookup: CDR1 SGDLS, CDR2 YYNGEE. V gave up 2 bases and J gave up 1 base, with 10 bases separating them. The CDR3 totals 14 residues. The CDR3 bases are TGTGCCAGCAGCGTCCTAGCGCGGTCCTACGAGCAGTACTTC. Its translation: CASSVLARSYEQYF.

The chain has TRBV12-3 or TRBV12-4 and TRBJ2-7, with D maybe TRBD1 (5 bases). This CDR3 contains 16 residues. V dropped 4 bases and J dropped 4 bases, with 20 bases sitting between them. The CDR3 reads CASSSPLKGPGYEQYF. As DNA, the CDR3 is TGTGCCAGCAGTTCCCCCCTTAAGGGGCCCGGTTACGAGCAGTACTTC.

This clonotype was observed many times. The chain couples TRBV20-1 to TRBJ2-3, with 11 positions matching TRBD2. CDR3 size: 15 residues. V dropped 1 base and J dropped 2; count of bases not matched to a gene: 2. Germline assignment: CDR1 DFQATT and CDR2 SNEGSKA (reference sequence). CDR3 DNA: TGCAGTGCTAGAGGACTAGCGGGGCCCACAGATACGCAGTATTTT. Amino acids: CSARGLAGPTDTQYF.

V and J are TRBV7-9 and TRBJ2-5; no clear D gene. The CDR3 spans 13 residues. CDR1 SEHNR and CDR2 FQNEAQ come from the germline V gene (reference sequence). Trimming stripped 7 bases from V and 0 bases from J, with 9 bases between. The CDR3: CASNYAHQETQYF. The CDR3 bases are TGTGCCAGCAACTACGCCCACCAAGAGACCCAGTACTTC.